This TCR beta chain appears in the sequencing data of a study of T-cell memory formation after mild COVID-19. A 5'RACE reaction primed in the constant segment made cDNA libraries of TCR alpha and TCR beta, and these carried sample barcodes and UMIs. TCRdb passed the 5' RACE reads through MiXCR, listing each CDR3 protein once. The sample lists roughly 300,000 distinct CDR3 sequences; roughly 8.2% were seen once. Comments on this clonotype: The antigen is undetermined.

Whole-study results and caveats: What remained unconfirmed was the SARS-CoV-2 specificity of second-wave clones peaking on day 37. Contracting clones from day 15 to 85 had balanced CD4/CD8; later expanders favoured CD4+. The appearance of some responding clones in pre-infection memory suggested that cross-reactive memory joined.

CDR1 and CDR2 (germline): SGHTA, FQGNSA. The germline V and J ends were trimmed by 5 bases and 4 bases, with 14 bases remaining between them. The CDR3 has 14 amino acids. The sample taken for sequencing was PBMCs or a T cell subset sorted from them (not recorded which). This clonotype was obtained from a man younger than 30 who had mild COVID-19 (a few samples of this study predate the infection). Cell type and time point are not known. V is TRBV7-2 and J is TRBJ1-2; D is perhaps TRBD1 (5 bases). The CDR3 reads CASSQDKGPYGYTF. The CDR3 nucleotides read TGTGCCAGCAGCCAGGACAAGGGTCCCTATGGCTACACCTTC.